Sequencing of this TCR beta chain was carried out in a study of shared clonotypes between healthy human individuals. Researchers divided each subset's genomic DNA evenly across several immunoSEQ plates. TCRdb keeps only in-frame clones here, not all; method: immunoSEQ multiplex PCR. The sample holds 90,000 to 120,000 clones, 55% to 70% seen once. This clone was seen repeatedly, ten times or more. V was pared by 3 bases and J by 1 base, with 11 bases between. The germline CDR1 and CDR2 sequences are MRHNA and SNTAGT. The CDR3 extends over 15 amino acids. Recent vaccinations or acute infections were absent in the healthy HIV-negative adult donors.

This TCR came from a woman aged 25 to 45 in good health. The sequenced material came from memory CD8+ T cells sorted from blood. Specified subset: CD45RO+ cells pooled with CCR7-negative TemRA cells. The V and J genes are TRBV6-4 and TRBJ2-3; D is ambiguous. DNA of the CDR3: TGTGCCAGCAGTGAGCTTGCGGACGGCACAGATACGCAGTATTTT. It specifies CASSELADGTDTQYF.